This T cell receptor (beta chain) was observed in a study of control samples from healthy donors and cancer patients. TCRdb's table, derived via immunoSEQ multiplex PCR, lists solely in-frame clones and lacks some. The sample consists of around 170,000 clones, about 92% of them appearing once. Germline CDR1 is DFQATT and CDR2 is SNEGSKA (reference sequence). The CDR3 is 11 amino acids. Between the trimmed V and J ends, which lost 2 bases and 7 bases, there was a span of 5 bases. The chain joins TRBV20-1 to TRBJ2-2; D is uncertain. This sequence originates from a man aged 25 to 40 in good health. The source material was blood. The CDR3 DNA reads TGCAGTGCTAGAAAAGTCGGGGAGCTGTTTTTT. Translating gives CSARKVGELFF.